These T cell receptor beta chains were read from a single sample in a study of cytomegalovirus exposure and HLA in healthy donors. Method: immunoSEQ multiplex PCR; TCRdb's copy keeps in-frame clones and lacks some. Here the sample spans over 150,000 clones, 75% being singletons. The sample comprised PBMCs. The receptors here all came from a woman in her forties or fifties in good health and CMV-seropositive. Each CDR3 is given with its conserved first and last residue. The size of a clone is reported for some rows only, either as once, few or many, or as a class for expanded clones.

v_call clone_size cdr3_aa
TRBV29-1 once CSAGGRDQPQHF
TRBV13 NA CASSHSTGVGETQYF
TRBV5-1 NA CASSRAGGASTGELFF
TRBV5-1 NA CASSRQGDTEAFF
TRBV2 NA CASSGQTSGSYEQYF
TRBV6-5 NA CASSYSRTGKNIQYF
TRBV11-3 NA CASSFSRNTEAFF
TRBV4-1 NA CASSQGEADWEKLFF
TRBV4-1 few CASSQDPDPPLRVLFF
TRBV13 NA CASSQGSVSTEAFF
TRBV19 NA CASSIDLRDTGELFF
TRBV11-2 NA CASSRGTSGEETQYF
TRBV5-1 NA CASRWTGDHEQYF
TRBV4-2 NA CASSQVVGVEQYF
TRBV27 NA CASSPGTANTEAFF
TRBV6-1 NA CASSGLAGGYTDTQYF
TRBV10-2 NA CASRQQGVVETQYF
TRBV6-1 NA CASSYGDQPQHF
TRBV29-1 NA CSVAGGGTEAEAFF
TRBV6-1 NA CAAREGLGTDTQYF
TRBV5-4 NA CASSTRQGNTGELFF
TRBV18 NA CASSPPGQGKNIQYF
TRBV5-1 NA CASQAPLAGGVDTQYF
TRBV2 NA CASSYSRETQYF
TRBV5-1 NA CATSTGPTYGYTF
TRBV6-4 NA CASSADRGSYEQYF
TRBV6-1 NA CASSEDTPQQYF
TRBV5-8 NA CASSPGSIVGTDTQYF
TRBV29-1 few CSVGQGRNTF
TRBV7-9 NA CASSLLQGTSGNTIYF
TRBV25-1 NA CASSRTGTIYEQYF
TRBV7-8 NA CASSLVGGQEFNYGYTF
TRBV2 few CASSGERGQQYF
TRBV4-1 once CASSQESDSVGQFF
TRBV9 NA CASSVVAENTEAFF
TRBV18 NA CASSPGQGYGYTF
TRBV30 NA CAWSAGDAYEQYF
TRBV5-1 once CASGEQENYGYTF
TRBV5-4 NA CASSLKTGGPSPLHF
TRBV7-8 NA CASSLIRGGGEQFF
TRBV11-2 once CASSLIGGVNTEAFF
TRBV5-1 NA CASSATGGAYGYTF
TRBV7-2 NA CASSLEGAVYNEQFF
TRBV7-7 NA CASIPGQGADTEAFF
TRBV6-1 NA CASSTEGGGTGYTF
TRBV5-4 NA CASSPTQGAKNTEAFF
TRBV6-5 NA CASSYNPGKDYGYTF
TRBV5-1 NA CASSLVGSHTEAFF
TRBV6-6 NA CASSRPDSHNSPLHF
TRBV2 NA CASSGQGPGNTIYF
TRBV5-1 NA CASSLSSRGPAETQYF
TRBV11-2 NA CASSLTGDTEAFF
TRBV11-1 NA CASNYAGYNEQFF